Included here is one T cell receptor beta chain sequence, with context. This clonotype was detected ten times or more. There is no known antigen for this receptor. The input lacks base qualities; no much larger clone sits a single base away. The data belong to a study of T cells in Graves' hyperthyroidism and ophthalmopathy (dated by TCRdb to between 2019 and 2020). In terms of the full investigation: Peripheral blood samples were taken at the time of initial diagnosis, prior to any treatment. The study also compared thyroid tissue and blood T-cell repertoires from five or six Graves' hyperthyroidism patients. To identify distinguishing TCR V-J signatures, a discovery cohort of some 100 patients was used, comprising approximately 40 with Graves' ophthalmopathy and around 57 with stable Graves' hyperthyroidism. An independent validation cohort of 18 to 20 hyperthyroidism patients and about 15 patients who later progressed to ophthalmopathy tested prospective prediction of ophthalmopathy. For training and testing, the roughly 93 patients in the discovery cohort were randomly divided in a 7:3 ratio. Following sampling, methimazole starting at 30 mg daily was given to hyperthyroidism patients, and high-dose intravenous methylprednisolone was given to ophthalmopathy patients. The paper reports TCR Vbeta CDR3 sequencing of over 130 peripheral blood samples: approximately 41 ophthalmopathy, under 80 hyperthyroidism and around 17 progressor patients.

A patient counted as having stable Graves' hyperthyroidism if no progression to ophthalmopathy occurred over 18 months of follow-up. Hyperthyroidism patients were newly diagnosed, with disease duration under 2 months, and aged 18 to 65 years. Patients with uncontrolled infections, other autoimmune diseases, pregnancy or lactation were excluded. Clinical symptoms, serum thyroxine and TRAb, thyroid ultrasound, and orbital computed tomography formed the basis for the diagnoses. Ficoll-Paque density gradient centrifugation was used to isolate PBMCs from 10 ml of fresh peripheral blood. Trizol reagent was used to extract total RNA, and RNA quality was then checked on an Agilent 2100 Bioanalyzer. TCR beta CDR3 regions were amplified from RNA transcripts. The first round of RT-PCR for the TCR CDR3 was performed with the HTBI primer set and the Qiagen OneStep RT-PCR kit. The libraries were constructed in a second round of multiplex PCR and then size-selected and purified. The libraries were sequenced on an Illumina HiSeq2000 using paired-end 100 bp reads. The paper's processing steps were these. SOAPnuke was used to process the raw data, with reads discarded if the reads contained adapters or uncalled bases, had a mean Phred below 15, or lacked an exact constant-primer or identifier match. High-quality paired reads were merged using COPE v1.2.5, and each unique nucleotide sequence was defined as a clonotype. MiTCR v1.1 was used to align the clonotypes against IMGT TRBV, TRBD and TRBJ reference segments. The analysis was restricted to V-J combinations with a frequency above 0.0001, which together covered 99% to 99.2% of the repertoires. The TCS score was defined as the ratio of F50 (clonal expansion) to E x V (chaos), calculated using BLOSUM62-based TCRdist between CDR3 peptides within each V-J. Welch's t-statistics and random forest reduced roughly 530 V-J features to about 13, which were used in a naive Bayes classifier (R e1071). The public reads were run again by TCRdb, first through fastp at Q25 and then through MiXCR, and only productive beta chains were kept. Rows are combined by CDR3 protein, so each entry shows the most common genes and DNA. None of the V and J calls come from the authors' own analysis; TCRdb made them. In all, the sample holds approximately 400,000 distinct CDR3 sequences, and 15% to 19% of those were seen once. The ten largest account for 7.7% of the sample.

The CDR3 measures 13 amino acids from cysteine to phenylalanine. The only DNA kept is the CDR3, 39 bases in frame from the first base. CDR1 DFQATT and CDR2 SNEGSKA were looked up in the germline V gene (reference sequence). Germline trimming amounts to 5 bases on V and 6 bases on J, with 9 as the count of junction bases outside the gene matches. Points the paper makes about the study in general: No statistical method was used to fix the sample size in advance, and group allocation was not hidden from the investigators. During validation, the model predicted progression to ophthalmopathy a median of approximately 6.5 months ahead of onset, with around 71% sensitivity and 72% to 85% specificity. Most expanded thyroid clonotypes (frequency above 0.001) were also detected in blood, a finding suggesting that blood repertoires may reflect thyroid immune responses. Ophthalmopathy was separated from stable hyperthyroidism by a 13 V-J signature model, with roughly 88% sensitivity and approximately 81% specificity obtained in cross-validation and 80%/75% obtained in testing.

Source material: blood. Recombination connected TRBV20-1 to TRBJ1-1; a stretch of 7 junction bases matches TRBD1. The receptor was derived from a woman aged 18-30 years with Graves' hyperthyroidism. The bases read TGCAGTGCTCCCCCCCACAGGGGAGCTGAAGCTTTCTTT. This codes for CSAPPHRGAEAFF.